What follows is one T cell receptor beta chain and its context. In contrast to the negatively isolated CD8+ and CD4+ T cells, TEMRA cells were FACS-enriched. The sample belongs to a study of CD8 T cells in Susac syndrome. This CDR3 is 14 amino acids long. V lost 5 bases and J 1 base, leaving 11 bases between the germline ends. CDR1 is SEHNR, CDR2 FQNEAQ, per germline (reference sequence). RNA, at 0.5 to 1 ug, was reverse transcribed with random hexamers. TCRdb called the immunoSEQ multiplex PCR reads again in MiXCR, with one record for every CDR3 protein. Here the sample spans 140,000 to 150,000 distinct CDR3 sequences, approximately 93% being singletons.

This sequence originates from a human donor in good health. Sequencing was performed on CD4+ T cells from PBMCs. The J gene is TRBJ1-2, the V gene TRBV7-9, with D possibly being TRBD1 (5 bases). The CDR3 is CASSRGTLNYGYTF. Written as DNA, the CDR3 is TGTGCCAGCAGCCGAGGGACCCTTAACTATGGCTACACCTTC.